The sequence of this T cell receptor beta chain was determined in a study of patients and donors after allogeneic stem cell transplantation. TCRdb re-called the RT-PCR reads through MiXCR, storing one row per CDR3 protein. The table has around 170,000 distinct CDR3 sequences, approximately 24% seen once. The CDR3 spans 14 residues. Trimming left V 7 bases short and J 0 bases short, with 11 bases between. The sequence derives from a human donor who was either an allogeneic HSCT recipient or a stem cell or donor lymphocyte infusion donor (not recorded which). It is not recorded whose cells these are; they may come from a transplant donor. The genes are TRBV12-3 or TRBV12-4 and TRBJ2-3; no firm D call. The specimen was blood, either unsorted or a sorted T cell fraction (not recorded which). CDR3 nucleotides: TGTGCCAGCACCGTTAATCCTAGCACAGATACGCAGTATTTT. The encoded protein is CASTVNPSTDTQYF.